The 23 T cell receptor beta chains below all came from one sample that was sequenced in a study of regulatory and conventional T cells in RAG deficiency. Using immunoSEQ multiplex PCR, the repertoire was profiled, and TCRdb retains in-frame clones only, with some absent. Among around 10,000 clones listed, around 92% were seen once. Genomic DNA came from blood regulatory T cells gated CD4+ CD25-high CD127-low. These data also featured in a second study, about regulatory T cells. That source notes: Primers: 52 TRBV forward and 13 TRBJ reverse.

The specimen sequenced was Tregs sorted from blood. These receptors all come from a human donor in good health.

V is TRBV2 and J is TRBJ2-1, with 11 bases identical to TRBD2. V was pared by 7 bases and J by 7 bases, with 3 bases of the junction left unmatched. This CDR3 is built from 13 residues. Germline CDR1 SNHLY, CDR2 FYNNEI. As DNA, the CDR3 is TGTGCCAGCACCGGGACTAGCGGAAATGAGCAGTTCTTC. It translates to CASTGTSGNEQFF.

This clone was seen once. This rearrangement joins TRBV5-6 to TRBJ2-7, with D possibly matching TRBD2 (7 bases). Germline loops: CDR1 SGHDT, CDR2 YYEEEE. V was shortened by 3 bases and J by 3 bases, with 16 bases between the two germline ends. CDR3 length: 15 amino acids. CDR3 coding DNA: TGTGCCAGCAGCTCCCCCCTAGGGGGGGACTACGAGCAGTACTTC. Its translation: CASSSPLGGDYEQYF. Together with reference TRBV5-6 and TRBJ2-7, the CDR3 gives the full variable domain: DAGVTQSPTHLIKTRGQQVTLRCSPKSGHDTVSWYQQALGQGPQFIFQYYEEEERQRGNFPDRFSGHQFPNYSSELNVNALLLGDSALYLCASSSPLGGDYEQYFGPGTRLTVT.

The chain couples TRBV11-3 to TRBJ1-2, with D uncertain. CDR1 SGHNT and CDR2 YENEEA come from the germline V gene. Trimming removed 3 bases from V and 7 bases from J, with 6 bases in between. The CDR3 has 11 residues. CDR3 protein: CASSFGVGYTF. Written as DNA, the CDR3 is TGTGCCAGCAGCTTTGGGGTTGGCTACACCTTC.

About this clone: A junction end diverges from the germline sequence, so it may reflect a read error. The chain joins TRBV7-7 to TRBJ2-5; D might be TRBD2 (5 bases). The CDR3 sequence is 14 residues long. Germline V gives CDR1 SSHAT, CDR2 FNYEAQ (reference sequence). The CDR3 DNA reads TGTGCTAGCAGCTTAGAGGGAGTCCAAGAGACCCAGTACTTC. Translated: CASSLEGVQETQYF.

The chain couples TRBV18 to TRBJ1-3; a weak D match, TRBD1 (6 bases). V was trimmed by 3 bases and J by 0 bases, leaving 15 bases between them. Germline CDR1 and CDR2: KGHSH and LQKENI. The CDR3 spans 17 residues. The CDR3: CASSPVGGPNSGNTIYF. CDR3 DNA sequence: TGTGCCAGCTCACCCGTTGGGGGGCCGAACTCTGGAAACACCATATATTTT.

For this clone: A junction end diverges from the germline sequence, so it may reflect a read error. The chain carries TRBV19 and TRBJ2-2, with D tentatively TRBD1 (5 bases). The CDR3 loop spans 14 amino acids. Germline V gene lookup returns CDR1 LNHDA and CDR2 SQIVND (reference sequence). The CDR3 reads CASRIGQNTGELFF. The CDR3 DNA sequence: TGTGCCAGTAGAATAGGACAGAACACCGGGGAGCTGTTTTTT.

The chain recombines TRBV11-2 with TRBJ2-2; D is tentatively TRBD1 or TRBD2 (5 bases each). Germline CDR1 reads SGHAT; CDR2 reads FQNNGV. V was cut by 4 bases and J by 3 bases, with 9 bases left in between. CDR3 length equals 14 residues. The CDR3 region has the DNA TGTGCCAGCAGCTCGAGGGGTGACACCGGGGAGCTGTTTTTT. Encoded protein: CASSSRGDTGELFF.

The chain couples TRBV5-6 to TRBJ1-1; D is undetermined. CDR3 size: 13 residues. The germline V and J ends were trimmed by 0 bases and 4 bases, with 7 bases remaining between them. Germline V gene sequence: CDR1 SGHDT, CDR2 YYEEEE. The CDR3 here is CASSLDRGTEAFF. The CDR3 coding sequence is TGTGCCAGCAGCTTGGACCGGGGCACTGAAGCTTTCTTT.

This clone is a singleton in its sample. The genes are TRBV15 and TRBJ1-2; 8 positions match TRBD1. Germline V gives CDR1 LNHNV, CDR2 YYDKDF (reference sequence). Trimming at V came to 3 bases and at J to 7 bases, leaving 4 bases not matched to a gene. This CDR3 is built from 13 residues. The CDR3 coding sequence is TGTGCCACCAGCAGCACCACAGGGGGTGGCTACACCTTC. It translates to CATSSTTGGGYTF.

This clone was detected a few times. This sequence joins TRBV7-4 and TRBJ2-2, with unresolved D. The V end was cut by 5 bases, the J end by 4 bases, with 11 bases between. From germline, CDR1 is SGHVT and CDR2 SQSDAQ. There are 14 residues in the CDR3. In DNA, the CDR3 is TGTGCCAGCAGCCCAACCCAGGCCACCGGGGAGCTGTTTTTT. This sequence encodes CASSPTQATGELFF. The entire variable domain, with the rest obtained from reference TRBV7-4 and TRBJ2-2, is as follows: GAGVSQSPRYKVAKRGRDVALRCDSISGHVTLYWYRQTLGQGSEVLTYSQSDAQRDKSGRPSGRFSAERPERSVSTLKIQRTEQGDSAVYLCASSPTQATGELFFGEGSRLTVL.

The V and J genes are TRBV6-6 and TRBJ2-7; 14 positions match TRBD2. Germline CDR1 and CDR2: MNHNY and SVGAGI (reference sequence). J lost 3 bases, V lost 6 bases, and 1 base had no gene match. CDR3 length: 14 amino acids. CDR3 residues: CASSGTSGSYEQYF. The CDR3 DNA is TGTGCCAGCAGCGGGACTAGCGGGAGCTACGAGCAGTACTTC.

CDR3 sequence reads: CASSLSLILDTQYF. The CDR3 DNA reads as TGTGCCAGCAGCTTGAGCCTCATTTTAGATACGCAGTATTTT. This chain uses TRBV5-5 with TRBJ2-3; D not resolved. The germline V and J ends were trimmed by 1 base and 5 bases, with 11 bases remaining between them. In germline, CDR1 is SGHKS, CDR2 YYEKEE (reference sequence). The CDR3 consists of 14 residues.

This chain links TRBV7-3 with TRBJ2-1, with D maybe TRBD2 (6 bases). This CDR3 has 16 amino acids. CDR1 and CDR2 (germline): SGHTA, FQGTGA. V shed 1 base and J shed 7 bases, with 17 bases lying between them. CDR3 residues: CASSLKAQAGRNEQFF. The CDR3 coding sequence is TGTGCCAGCAGCTTAAAGGCGCAGGCAGGGAGGAATGAGCAGTTCTTC.

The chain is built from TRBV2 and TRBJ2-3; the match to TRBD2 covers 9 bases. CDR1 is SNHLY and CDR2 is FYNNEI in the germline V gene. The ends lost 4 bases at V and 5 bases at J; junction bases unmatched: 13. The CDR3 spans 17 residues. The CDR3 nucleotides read TGTGCCAGCAGTGGACGATTGCGGGAGGGCCAGGGAGATACGCAGTATTTT. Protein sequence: CASSGRLREGQGDTQYF.

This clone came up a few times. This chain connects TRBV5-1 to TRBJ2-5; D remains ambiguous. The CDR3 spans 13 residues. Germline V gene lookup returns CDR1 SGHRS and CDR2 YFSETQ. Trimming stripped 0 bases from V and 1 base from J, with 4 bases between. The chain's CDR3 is CASSLGIQETQYF. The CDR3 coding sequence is TGCGCCAGCAGCTTGGGAATCCAAGAGACCCAGTACTTC.

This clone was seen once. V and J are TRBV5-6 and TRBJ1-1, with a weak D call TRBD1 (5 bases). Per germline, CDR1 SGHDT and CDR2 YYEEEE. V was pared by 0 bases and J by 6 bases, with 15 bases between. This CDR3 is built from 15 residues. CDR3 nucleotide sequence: TGTGCCAGCAGCTTGGTCGGGGGAATGGGCGCTGAAGCTTTCTTT. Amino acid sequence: CASSLVGGMGAEAFF.

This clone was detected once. Here the CDR3 reads CASSYSTGGRDNEQFF. The CDR3 region has the DNA TGTGCCAGCAGTTACTCGACAGGGGGTAGAGACAATGAGCAGTTCTTC. The V and J genes are TRBV6-6 and TRBJ2-1, with TRBD1 matching over 9 bases. Germline V gene data show CDR1 as MNHNY and CDR2 as SVGAGI (reference sequence). The V segment lost 0 bases and the J segment 5 bases; nucleotides outside the gene matches: 5. There are 16 residues in the CDR3.

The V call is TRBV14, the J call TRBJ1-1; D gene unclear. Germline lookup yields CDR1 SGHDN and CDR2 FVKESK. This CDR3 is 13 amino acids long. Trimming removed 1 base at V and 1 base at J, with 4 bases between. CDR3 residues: CASSQVQNTEAFF. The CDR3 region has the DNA TGTGCCAGCAGCCAAGTCCAGAACACTGAAGCTTTCTTT.

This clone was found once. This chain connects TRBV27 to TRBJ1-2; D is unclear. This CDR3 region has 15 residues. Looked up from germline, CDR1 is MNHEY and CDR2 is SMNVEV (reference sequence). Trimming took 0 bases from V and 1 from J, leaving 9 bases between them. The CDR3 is CASSLSGRINYGYTF. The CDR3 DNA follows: TGTGCCAGCAGTTTATCGGGTCGGATTAACTATGGCTACACCTTC.

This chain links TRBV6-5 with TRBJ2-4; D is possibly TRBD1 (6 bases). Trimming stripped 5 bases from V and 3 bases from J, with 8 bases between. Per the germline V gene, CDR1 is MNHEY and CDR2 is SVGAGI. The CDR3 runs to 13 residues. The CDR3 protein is CASSTGYKNIQYF. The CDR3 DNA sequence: TGTGCCAGCAGTACAGGGTACAAAAACATTCAGTACTTC.

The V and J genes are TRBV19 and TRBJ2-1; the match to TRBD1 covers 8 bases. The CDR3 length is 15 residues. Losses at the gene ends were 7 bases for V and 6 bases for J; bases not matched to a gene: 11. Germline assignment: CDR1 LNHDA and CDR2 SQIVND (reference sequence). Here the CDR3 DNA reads TGTGCCAGTAACCCATACGGGACAGGACTCAATGAGCAGTTCTTC. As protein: CASNPYGTGLNEQFF.

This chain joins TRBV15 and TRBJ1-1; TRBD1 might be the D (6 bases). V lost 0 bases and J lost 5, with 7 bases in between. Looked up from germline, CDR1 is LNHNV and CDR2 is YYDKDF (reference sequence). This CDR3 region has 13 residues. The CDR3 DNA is TGTGCCACCAGCAGAGAAAGGGGGACTGAAGCTTTCTTT. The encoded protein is CATSRERGTEAFF.

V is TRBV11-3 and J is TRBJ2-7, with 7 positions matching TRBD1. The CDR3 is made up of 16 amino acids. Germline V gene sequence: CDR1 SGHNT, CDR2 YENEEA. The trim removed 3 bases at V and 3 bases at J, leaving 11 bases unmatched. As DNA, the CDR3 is TGTGCCAGCAGCTTCAGACCCGGGACAGCCAGCTACGAGCAGTACTTC. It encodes CASSFRPGTASYEQYF.